The 14 T cell receptor beta chains given below trace back to one sample, sequenced in a study of shared clonotypes between healthy human individuals. Sequencing was performed with immunoSEQ multiplex PCR; in TCRdb, only in-frame clones are kept and a portion is missing. The data show 850,000 to 1,100,000 clones, approximately 80% seen once. Sequencing input: memory CD4+ T cells from PBMCs. Specified subset: CD45RA-negative fraction. These receptors were taken from a man between 18 and 35 years old in good health. Some clones in this sample may be carry-over from other donors' samples.

Concerning this clone itself: Other DNA sequences in this sample translate to the same CDR3. V is TRBV7-9 and J is TRBJ1-5; no clear D. V dropped 1 base and J dropped 7 bases, with 8 bases sitting between them. The CDR3 totals 13 residues. Germline-derived CDR1 and CDR2 are SEHNR and FQNEAQ (reference sequence). The CDR3 reads CASSLGRGQPQHF. For the CDR3, the DNA is TGTGCCAGCAGCTTAGGCCGTGGGCAGCCCCAGCATTTT.

At least ten counts were recorded for this clone. The J gene is TRBJ2-3, the V gene TRBV28, with D possibly being TRBD1 (6 bases). CDR1 MDHEN and CDR2 SYDVKM come from the germline V gene. The CDR3 has 20 amino acids. The V gene lost 3 bases and the J gene lost 1 base, with 26 bases spanning the gap. The CDR3 reads CASSFDVTGTKRVGTDTQYF. The CDR3 DNA reads as TGTGCCAGCAGTTTCGACGTAACGGGGACAAAACGGGTGGGCACAGATACGCAGTATTTT.

This sequence joins TRBV2 and TRBJ2-5; D possibly matches TRBD1 or TRBD2 (5 bases each). Trimming stripped 6 bases from V and 1 base from J, with 9 bases between. Germline loops: CDR1 SNHLY, CDR2 FYNNEI. This CDR3 contains 13 residues. The CDR3 is CASRRGAQETQYF. The CDR3 DNA sequence: TGTGCCAGCAGGAGAGGGGCCCAAGAGACCCAGTACTTC.

Details on this clone: The sample carries other DNA sequences with the same CDR3. The V and J genes are TRBV28 and TRBJ1-4; D is unresolved. Trimming shortened V by 5 bases and J by 8 bases, and 6 bases separated the two germline ends. CDR3 size: 11 residues. Germline V gene lookup returns CDR1 MDHEN and CDR2 SYDVKM. In DNA form, the CDR3 reads TGTGCCAGCAGTGGGGTCGAAAAACTGTTTTTT. This translates into CASSGVEKLFF.

The chain uses TRBV29-1 and TRBJ2-6, with D maybe TRBD2 (6 bases). Germline V gene lookup returns CDR1 SQVTM and CDR2 ANQGSEA. V dropped 6 bases and J dropped 4 bases, with 22 bases sitting between them. The CDR3 runs to 17 residues. CDR3 region: CSVLSFGGAWGANVLTF. In DNA, the CDR3 is TGCAGCGTCCTCTCCTTTGGCGGGGCCTGGGGGGCCAACGTCCTGACTTTC.

The CDR3, as DNA: TGTGCCAGCTCACTCGGGACGGAACAAGAGACCCAGTACTTC. This translates into CASSLGTEQETQYF. J is TRBJ2-5 and V is TRBV18; D could derive from TRBD1 or TRBD2 (5 bases each). Germline-derived CDR1 and CDR2 are KGHSH and LQKENI. Trimming pared 4 bases from V and 2 bases from J, leaving 11 bases between. The CDR3 runs 14 residues.

The J gene is TRBJ2-7, the V gene TRBV30; 11 bases agree with TRBD1. Germline CDR1 is GTSNPN and CDR2 is SVGIG (reference sequence). V was pared by 5 bases and J by 6 bases, with 6 bases of the junction left unmatched. The CDR3 runs to 13 residues. CDR3 nucleotide sequence: TGTGCCTGGGGGACAGGGGGTTCTAGCGAGCAGTACTTC. Translation gives CAWGTGGSSEQYF.

V gene TRBV28 combines with J gene TRBJ2-7, with 10 nucleotides matching TRBD2. The ends lost 2 bases at V and 6 bases at J; junction bases unmatched: 7. In germline, CDR1 is MDHEN, CDR2 SYDVKM. The CDR3 covers 15 residues. The CDR3 sequence is CASSLGASGSSEQYF. The CDR3 DNA is TGTGCCAGCAGTTTAGGCGCTAGCGGGAGCTCCGAGCAGTACTTC.

The rearrangement joins TRBV7-9 to TRBJ1-1, with D tentatively TRBD1 (5 bases). Looked up from germline, CDR1 is SEHNR and CDR2 is FQNEAQ (reference sequence). CDR3 size: 15 residues. V was trimmed by 1 base and J by 4 bases, leaving 13 bases between them. Here the CDR3 DNA reads TGTGCCAGCAGCTTAGGAACGGGACCTACCACTGAAGCTTTCTTT. Protein: CASSLGTGPTTEAFF.

The rearrangement links TRBV7-9 to TRBJ2-3, with D unclear. CDR1 and CDR2 from the germline V gene are SEHNR and FQNEAQ (reference sequence). The CDR3 has 14 amino acids. V lost 3 bases, J lost 4 bases, and 11 bases lay in between. CDR3 residues: CASSFGLGADTQYF. DNA for the CDR3: TGTGCCAGCAGCTTCGGGTTGGGTGCAGATACGCAGTATTTT.

The V call is TRBV27, the J call TRBJ2-5; D perhaps matches TRBD1 (6 bases). Per the germline V gene, CDR1 is MNHEY and CDR2 is SMNVEV (reference sequence). The V end lost 5 bases, the J end lost 4 bases, and 14 bases lay between the germline ends. The CDR3 length is 14 residues. The CDR3, as DNA: TGTGCCAGCAGTCGAAACCGGGACATAGAGACCCAGTACTTC. The encoded protein is CASSRNRDIETQYF.

This clone was picked up one time. CDR3: CASSSAGGNTEAFF. CDR3 in DNA: TGTGCCAGCAGTTCCGCGGGCGGGAACACTGAAGCTTTCTTT. The genes are TRBV7-9 and TRBJ1-1; D is unresolved. Germline loops: CDR1 SEHNR, CDR2 FQNEAQ (reference sequence). Deletions cut 6 bases from V and 1 base from J, with 12 bases between. There are 14 residues in the CDR3. Based on the CDR3 plus reference TRBV7-9 and TRBJ1-1, the full variable domain is DTGVSQNPRHKITKRGQNVTFRCDPISEHNRLYWYRQTLGQGPEFLTYFQNEAQLEKSRLLSDRFSAERPKGSFSTLEIQRTEQGDSAMYLCASSSAGGNTEAFFGQGTRLTVV.

The chain uses TRBV19 and TRBJ2-7, with 9 nucleotides matching TRBD2. Unmatched junction bases numbered 4, after V lost 5 bases and J lost 2 bases. CDR1 and CDR2 (germline): LNHDA, SQIVND (reference sequence). The CDR3 loop spans 14 amino acids. CDR3 in DNA: TGTGCCAGTAGTCCGCTAGCGGGGACCTACGAGCAGTACTTC. It is translated as CASSPLAGTYEQYF. Full variable domain (remainder filled in from reference TRBV19 and TRBJ2-7): DGGITQSPKYLFRKEGQNVTLSCEQNLNHDAMYWYRQDPGQGLRLIYYSQIVNDFQKGDIAEGYSVSREKKESFPLTVTSAQKNPTAFYLCASSPLAGTYEQYFGPGTRLTVT.

Here the CDR3 DNA reads TGTGCCAGCAGTTCCAGGCTGTCTGGCTACACCTTC. Translation: CASSSRLSGYTF. The rearrangement links TRBV28 to TRBJ1-2; D uncertain. The CDR3 runs to 12 residues. V dropped 4 bases and J dropped 7 bases, with 10 bases sitting between them. Germline CDR1 and CDR2: MDHEN and SYDVKM.